The source of this T cell receptor beta chain is a study of post-analysis software for immune sequencing data. About the research overall: Relapsing-remitting, secondary progressive and progressive-relapsing multiple sclerosis were all included among the disease courses.

Whole-study findings and limits: Samples sharing a preparation batch grouped tightly together when assessed by F measure. Compared with controls, patients showed significantly lower normalized Chao1 diversity. Controls had lower frequencies than patients of five TRBV segments, which included TRBV5-6, TRBV5-1 and TRBV20-1.

The germline gives CDR1 DFQATT, CDR2 SNEGSKA (reference sequence). The ends lost 0 bases at V and 6 bases at J; junction bases unmatched: 10. The CDR3 covers 16 residues. Unique molecular identifiers tagged the TCR beta cDNA libraries. Input amounts of about 0.85 to 10 million T cells were used. These gave 500,000 or so cDNA molecules, so each molecule approximated one T cell. TCRdb fed the PCR reads into MiXCR, producing one record per CDR3 protein. The data hold hundreds of thousands of distinct CDR3 sequences, with over 35% observed a single time. On this clonotype itself: The antigen is unknown.

The material sequenced was blood. The TCR was taken from a girl aged 10-17 years with multiple sclerosis. The V gene is TRBV20-1, the J gene TRBJ2-1; 8 positions agree with TRBD2. The CDR3 sequence is CSARDLRAGEINEQFF. CDR3 coding DNA: TGCAGTGCTAGAGATCTACGAGCGGGGGAAATCAATGAGCAGTTCTTC.